Sequencing of this T cell receptor (beta chain) was carried out in a study of blood T cell repertoires in COVID-19. Background on the study: Samples came from the United States, Italy and Spain, spanning acute and convalescent COVID-19. Nucleic acid was either cDNA or gDNA, and it came from T cells, B-cell-depleted T cells, or PBMCs.

Deletions cut 1 base from V and 8 bases from J, with 11 bases between. The CDR3 extends over 14 amino acids. Germline V gene sequence: CDR1 KGHDR, CDR2 SFDVKD. Clones were read by immunoSEQ multiplex PCR, and TCRdb kept only the in-frame ones, dropping some. The sample has some 97,000 clones, 90% seen once. The source is a man aged 45-65 years with acute or convalescent COVID-19. The chain couples TRBV24-1 to TRBJ2-1; the D gene is possibly TRBD1 (5 bases). Input material: peripheral blood. CDR3 amino acids: CATSDLGREDEQFF. The CDR3 DNA reads TGTGCCACCAGTGATTTAGGCAGGGAAGATGAGCAGTTCTTC.